This T cell receptor (beta chain) is from a study of blood T cells in healthy people across ages. Overall study findings and caveats: Per million T cells, TCR beta diversity dropped roughly linearly as age increased.

Unmatched junction bases numbered 10, after V lost 4 bases and J lost 4 bases. Germline values: CDR1 LGHNA, CDR2 YNFKEQ. This CDR3 has 15 residues. As for this clonotype: What it binds is not known.

The use of a sample-barcoded 5' primer and a J-beta primer mix characterized a second PCR of roughly 6 to 12 cycles. Template switching added a 12-random-nucleotide identifier to every cDNA molecule. TCRdb used MiXCR to reprocess the 5' RACE reads, holding one entry per CDR3 protein. Of about a million distinct CDR3 sequences listed, approximately 50% were seen once; the top ten hold 20% to 25%. The sequencing input was blood. The chain joins TRBV4-2 to TRBJ2-7, with 7 bases aligning to TRBD2. This TCR came from a woman aged 60-75 years in good health. The CDR3 loop reads CASSPDQLAIYEQYF. As DNA, the CDR3 is TGTGCCAGCAGCCCCGATCAACTAGCGATATACGAGCAGTACTTC.